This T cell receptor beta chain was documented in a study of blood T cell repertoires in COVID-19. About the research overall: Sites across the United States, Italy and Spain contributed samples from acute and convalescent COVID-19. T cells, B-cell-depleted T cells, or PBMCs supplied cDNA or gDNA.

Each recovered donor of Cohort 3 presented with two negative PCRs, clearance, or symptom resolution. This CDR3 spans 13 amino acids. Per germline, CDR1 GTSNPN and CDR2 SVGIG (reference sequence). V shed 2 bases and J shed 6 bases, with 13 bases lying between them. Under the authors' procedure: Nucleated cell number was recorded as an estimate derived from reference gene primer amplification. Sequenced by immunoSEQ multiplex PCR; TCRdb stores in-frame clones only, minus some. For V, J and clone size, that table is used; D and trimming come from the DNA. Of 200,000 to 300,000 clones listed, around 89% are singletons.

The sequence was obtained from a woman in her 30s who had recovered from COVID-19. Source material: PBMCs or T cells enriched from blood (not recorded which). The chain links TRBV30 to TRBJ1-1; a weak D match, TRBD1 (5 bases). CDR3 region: CAWSWLGEAEAFF. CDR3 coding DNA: TGTGCCTGGAGTTGGTTGGGGGAGGCTGAAGCTTTCTTT. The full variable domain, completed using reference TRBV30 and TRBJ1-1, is SQTIHQWPATLVQPVGSPLSLECTVEGTSNPNLYWYRQAAGRGLQLLFYSVGIGQISSEVPQNLSASRPQDRQFILSSKKLLLSDSGFYLCAWSWLGEAEAFFGQGTRLTVV.